Sequencing of this TCR beta chain was carried out in a study of cytomegalovirus exposure and HLA in healthy donors. In the study overall: From about 179 million T cells, an earlier analysis saw 100 million to 140 million unique TCR beta sequences.

Study-level results: Listed as cytomegalovirus-associated were 150 to 200 TCR beta chains.

This clone was found a few times. As yet, its antigen is unknown. Primers for the PCR totalled 60 Vbeta and 13 Jbeta. The table came from immunoSEQ multiplex PCR; TCRdb's copy has only in-frame clones and leaves some out. The table lists about 250,000 clones, 75% to 85% of them singletons. The CDR3 covers 17 residues. Germline lookup yields CDR1 SQVTM and CDR2 ANQGSEA. Trimming at V came to 1 base and at J to 2 bases, leaving 9 bases not matched to a gene. This chain links TRBV29-1 with TRBJ1-4; 8 bases map to TRBD1. The clonotype originates from a girl aged 2 to 9 in good health and CMV-seronegative. The sample comprised PBMCs. The CDR3 DNA is TGCAGCGTTGAAGGGGACAGGACTAGCGGGACTAATGAAAAACTGTTTTTT. Protein: CSVEGDRTSGTNEKLFF.